The rows below give T cell receptor beta chains drawn from one sample of a study of control samples from healthy donors and cancer patients. Profiling relied on immunoSEQ multiplex PCR, and the TCRdb table lists in-frame clones only, not all of them. The table records some 130,000 clones, about 95% of them present only once. Sequenced: blood. Source of these receptors: a man aged 30 to 39 in good health. Each CDR3 is given with its conserved first and last residue. Each record gives: J gene, D gene, V gene, clone size, CDR3 protein, CDR3 DNA. A D gene is named only where the DNA matches it firmly. Some rows mark clone size as missing; the rest say once, few, many or name a class of expanded clone.

TRBJ2-7 | TRBD2 | TRBV7-2 | NA | CASSLTLAGGLVGYEQYF | TGTGCCAGCAGCTTGACCCTAGCGGGGGGTTTGGTGGGATACGAGCAGTACTTC
TRBJ2-2 | NA | TRBV11-2 | NA | CASSFAGTGELFF | TGTGCCAGCAGCTTCGCGGGAACCGGGGAGCTGTTTTTT
TRBJ1-4 | NA | TRBV6-2/TRBV6-3 | NA | CASSRTAINEKLFF | TGTGCCAGCAGTAGGACGGCAATTAATGAAAAACTGTTTTTT
TRBJ1-1 | NA | TRBV6-5 | NA | CASSYSNVGENTEAFF | TGTGCCAGCAGTTACTCGAACGTGGGAGAGAACACTGAAGCTTTCTTT
TRBJ2-1 | NA | TRBV30 | NA | CAWSVLRATNEQFF | TGTGCCTGGAGTGTTCTTCGAGCCACCAATGAGCAGTTCTTC
TRBJ2-1 | NA | TRBV2 | NA | CASNGARYNEQFF | TGTGCCAGTAACGGGGCTAGATACAATGAGCAGTTCTTC
TRBJ2-5 | NA | TRBV27 | NA | CASSLYSPAQEETQYF | TGTGCCAGCAGCTTATATTCCCCTGCGCAAGAAGAGACCCAGTACTTC
TRBJ2-7 | NA | TRBV6-2/TRBV6-3 | NA | CASSSTLTSYEQYF | TGTGCCAGCAGTTCGACACTTACTTCCTACGAGCAGTACTTC
TRBJ2-5 | TRBD2 | TRBV27 | once | CASSSLSGGRKETQYF | TGTGCCAGCAGTTCCCTTAGCGGGGGTCGGAAAGAGACCCAGTACTTC
TRBJ2-3 | NA | TRBV9 | NA | CASTDTSRTDTQYF | TGTGCCAGCACTGATACTAGCAGAACAGATACGCAGTATTTT
TRBJ2-7 | TRBD1 | TRBV19 | NA | CASGQDYEQYF | TGTGCCAGTGGACAGGACTACGAGCAGTACTTC
TRBJ2-1 | TRBD2 | TRBV9 | once | CASSVGLAGGNEQFF | TGTGCCAGCAGCGTAGGACTAGCGGGGGGCAATGAGCAGTTCTTC
TRBJ1-2 | NA | TRBV6-2/TRBV6-3 | NA | CASSYPSSGYTF | TGTGCCAGCAGTTACCCTTCAAGTGGCTACACCTTC
TRBJ2-7 | TRBD2 | TRBV6-5 | NA | CASKAGIAGGYEQYF | TGTGCCAGCAAGGCAGGGATAGCGGGGGGCTACGAGCAGTACTTC
TRBJ2-3 | TRBD1 | TRBV13 | NA | CASSPDRGQYYTQYF | TGTGCCAGCAGCCCCGACAGGGGGCAATATTATACGCAGTATTTT
TRBJ2-1 | TRBD1 | TRBV7-9 | NA | CASSLGQGPYNEQFF | TGTGCCAGCAGCTTGGGACAGGGTCCCTACAATGAGCAGTTCTTC
TRBJ1-6 | NA | TRBV5-1 | NA | CASSYEGSLNSPLHF | TGCGCCAGCAGCTATGAGGGATCGCTTAATTCACCCCTCCACTTT
TRBJ1-5 | NA | TRBV2 | NA | CASSADREQPQHF | TGTGCCAGCAGTGCGGACCGAGAGCAGCCCCAGCATTTT
TRBJ2-5 | NA | TRBV6-5 | NA | CASSYGETQYF | TGTGCCAGCAGTTACGGGGAGACCCAGTACTTC
TRBJ2-1 | TRBD2 | TRBV29-1 | NA | CSVEPKLARPAEQFF | TGCAGCGTTGAGCCCAAACTAGCGCGGCCGGCCGAGCAGTTCTTC
TRBJ1-1 | NA | TRBV19 | NA | CASSIGGWVVNTEAFF | TGTGCCAGTAGTATTGGCGGATGGGTGGTGAACACTGAAGCTTTCTTT
TRBJ2-7 | TRBD1 | TRBV28 | NA | CASSLYTLGQGLHEQYF | TGTGCCAGCAGTTTATATACCCTCGGACAGGGTCTCCACGAGCAGTACTTC
TRBJ2-1 | TRBD2 | TRBV6-5 | once | CASSQTSGDVNEQFF | TGTGCCAGCAGTCAGACTAGCGGGGATGTGAATGAGCAGTTCTTC
TRBJ2-1 | TRBD1 | TRBV7-8 | NA | CASSLTGGEDEQFF | TGTGCCAGCAGCTTGACAGGGGGTGAGGATGAGCAGTTCTTC
TRBJ2-1 | TRBD1 | TRBV12-3/TRBV12-4 | NA | CASSPWTGEQFF | TGTGCCAGCAGTCCCTGGACAGGGGAGCAGTTCTTC
TRBJ2-3 | NA | TRBV5-1 | NA | CASSPGQMTDTQYF | TGCGCCAGCAGCCCCGGACAGATGACAGATACGCAGTATTTT
TRBJ1-2 | TRBD1 | TRBV9 | NA | CASSVDQGVLANYGYTF | TGTGCCAGCAGCGTAGATCAGGGGGTCTTAGCTAACTATGGCTACACCTTC
TRBJ2-2 | TRBD2 | TRBV6-2/TRBV6-3 | NA | CASSYGPRGGANTGELFF | TGTGCCAGCAGTTACGGACCTCGCGGGGGTGCAAACACCGGGGAGCTGTTTTTT
TRBJ2-2 | NA | TRBV5-4 | NA | CASSLGPGNTGELFF | TGTGCCAGCAGCTTGGGTCCAGGGAACACCGGGGAGCTGTTTTTT
TRBJ1-1 | NA | TRBV4-3 | NA | CASSQDPQREAFF | TGCGCCAGCAGCCAAGATCCACAGCGTGAAGCTTTCTTT
TRBJ1-6 | TRBD1 | TRBV11-3 | NA | CASSSIYRGPERSYNSPLHF | TGTGCCAGCAGCTCCATTTACAGGGGGCCCGAAAGGTCCTATAATTCACCCCTCCACTTT
TRBJ1-4 | NA | TRBV29-1 | NA | CSVTPVGGGGYEKLFF | TGCAGCGTTACCCCCGTTGGGGGGGGAGGCTATGAAAAACTGTTTTTT
TRBJ1-1 | NA | TRBV9 | NA | CASSVGGGSAEAFF | TGTGCCAGCAGCGTAGGGGGAGGTAGCGCTGAAGCTTTCTTT
TRBJ2-3 | NA | TRBV6-5 | NA | CASSSGRDTQYF | TGTGCCAGCAGTTCTGGCAGAGATACGCAGTATTTT
TRBJ1-1 | NA | TRBV19 | NA | CASSFGGLEAFF | TGTGCCAGTAGTTTTGGGGGATTAGAAGCTTTCTTT
TRBJ1-2 | TRBD1 | TRBV5-1 | NA | CASSLDGQGYGYTF | TGCGCCAGCAGCTTGGATGGACAGGGATATGGCTACACCTTC
TRBJ1-1 | NA | TRBV27 | NA | CASGHSGTEAFF | TGTGCCAGCGGACATTCTGGAACTGAAGCTTTCTTT
TRBJ1-2 | NA | TRBV19 | NA | CASSMIRENYGYTF | TGTGCCAGTAGTATGATCAGGGAGAACTATGGCTACACCTTC
TRBJ1-6 | NA | TRBV6-2/TRBV6-3 | NA | CASSYVTANSPLHF | TGTGCCAGCAGTTACGTGACAGCCAATTCACCCCTCCACTTT
TRBJ2-7 | NA | TRBV4-3 | NA | CASSQGLVGASAYEQYF | TGCGCCAGCAGCCAAGGACTCGTAGGCGCTAGCGCGTACGAGCAGTACTTC
TRBJ1-1 | NA | TRBV6-5 | NA | CASRMNTEAFF | TGTGCCAGCAGGATGAACACTGAAGCTTTCTTT
TRBJ2-3 | TRBD2 | TRBV7-2 | NA | CASSLVASGGLTDTQYF | TGTGCCAGCAGCTTAGTAGCTAGCGGGGGGCTCACAGATACGCAGTATTTT
TRBJ1-5 | TRBD1 | TRBV6-1 | NA | CASSEQGAGVNQPQHF | TGTGCCAGCAGCGAACAGGGGGCCGGGGTCAATCAGCCCCAGCATTTT